This TCR beta chain came from a study of human T cells and chemical hapten exposure. Study background: Per-sample TCR yield variation was attributed mainly to small pooled library volume differences.

Findings and caveats of the study: DPC sensitization produced no change in TCRs with frequency above 1 in 1000.

Sample time point: healthy volunteer bleed at 6 weeks. It was from unfractionated whole blood that total RNA was extracted. In its sample, this clonotype was seen a few times. The antigen is not known. Attachment of unique molecular identifiers to individual cDNA molecules was performed in the library. Methods used by the authors: Individual samples carried between roughly 23,224 and 690,600 TCRs, with 95,638 as the median. TCRdb reanalysed the RACE reads using MiXCR and keeps one entry per CDR3 protein. TCRdb, not the original authors, processed these V and J calls. The profile covers around 80,000 distinct CDR3 sequences, with roughly 8.7% appearing a single time and approximately 1.5% taken by the ten largest. V lost 5 bases, J lost 6 bases, and 22 bases lay in between. Germline loops: CDR1 SGHVS, CDR2 FQNEAQ. The CDR3 length is 16 residues.

The J gene is TRBJ1-1, the V gene TRBV7-8, with a possible D match to TRBD1 (6 bases). Material for sequencing was whole blood. The receptor comes from a male donor in good health. Some clones in this sample may be carry-over from other donors' samples. The CDR3 loop is CASSRGGRARGAEAFF. The CDR3 nucleotides are TGTGCCAGCAGCCGCGGGGGCAGGGCTCGAGGTGCTGAAGCTTTCTTT.